Below are 18 T cell receptor beta chains sequenced from a single sample in a study of cytomegalovirus exposure and HLA in healthy donors. PCR used 60 Vbeta primers and 13 Jbeta primers. Repertoires were generated with immunoSEQ multiplex PCR, while TCRdb's copy carries only in-frame clones and drops some. The sample includes some 140,000 clones, over 60% of them seen just once. The sequencing input was PBMCs. The origin of the receptors is a man aged 35-49 years in good health and CMV-seronegative.

The V gene is TRBV5-5, the J gene TRBJ2-7, with D perhaps TRBD2 (6 bases). Trimming shortened V by 4 bases and J by 0 bases, and 17 bases separated the two germline ends. In germline, CDR1 is SGHKS, CDR2 YYEKEE (reference sequence). The CDR3 extends over 16 amino acids. CDR3: CASSPGVGRASYEQYF. CDR3 sequence (DNA): TGTGCCAGCAGCCCGGGGGTGGGGCGGGCCTCCTACGAGCAGTACTTC.

The rearrangement links TRBV5-1 to TRBJ2-1; D might be TRBD2 (6 bases). With 0 bases removed from V and 4 bases from J, the gap between germline ends came to 8 bases. CDR1 and CDR2 (germline): SGHRS, YFSETQ. The CDR3 extends over 14 amino acids. Here the CDR3 DNA reads TGCGCCAGCAGCTTGGGGGACTCATACAATGAGCAGTTCTTC. Its translation is CASSLGDSYNEQFF.

The chain carries TRBV5-4 and TRBJ2-1; tentatively, D is TRBD1 (5 bases). The V gene lost 1 base and the J gene lost 0 bases, with 5 bases spanning the gap. The CDR3 has 14 amino acids. Germline V gene data show CDR1 as SGHNT and CDR2 as YYREEE (reference sequence). CDR3 sequence (DNA): TGTGCCAGCAGCTTGACAGGCTCCTACAATGAGCAGTTCTTC. Translated: CASSLTGSYNEQFF.

J is TRBJ1-2 and V is TRBV5-8; D perhaps matches TRBD1 (5 bases). The CDR3 runs to 13 residues. The V end lost 3 bases, the J end lost 8 bases, and 14 bases lay between the germline ends. Germline V gene sequence: CDR1 SGHTS, CDR2 YDEGEE. CDR3 amino acids: CASSSTVLGGYTF. The CDR3 DNA reads as TGTGCCAGCAGCTCGACAGTTCTAGGCGGCTACACCTTC.

V usage is TRBV7-7 and J usage is TRBJ1-4; 7 nucleotides line up with TRBD1. With V trimmed by 1 base and J by 3 bases, 20 bases remained unmatched. The CDR3 extends over 21 amino acids. Germline assignment: CDR1 SSHAT and CDR2 FNYEAQ (reference sequence). CDR3: CASSLVGPGQEKFPPNEKLFF. CDR3 sequence (DNA): TGTGCCAGCAGCTTAGTAGGGCCCGGACAGGAAAAGTTTCCCCCTAATGAAAAACTGTTTTTT.

The chain uses TRBV2 and TRBJ1-5; 7 bases are shared with TRBD1. V dropped 3 bases and J dropped 5; count of bases not matched to a gene: 1. Germline V gene lookup returns CDR1 SNHLY and CDR2 FYNNEI. The CDR3 runs 13 residues. The CDR3: CASSEDRHQPQHF. CDR3 sequence (DNA): TGTGCCAGCAGTGAGGACAGGCATCAGCCCCAGCATTTT.

V usage is TRBV5-1 and J usage is TRBJ2-7; 7 nucleotides line up with TRBD2. V dropped 10 bases and J dropped 0; count of bases not matched to a gene: 7. Germline assignment: CDR1 SGHRS and CDR2 YFSETQ. The CDR3 totals 13 residues. CDR3 in amino acids: CAPGGGNSYEQYF. The DNA for the CDR3 is TGCGCCCCGGGGGGAGGGAACTCCTACGAGCAGTACTTC.

V usage is TRBV30 and J usage is TRBJ2-7; TRBD2 matches at 12 bases. The CDR3 totals 14 residues. Germline CDR1 GTSNPN, CDR2 SVGIG (reference sequence). J lost 5 bases, V lost 2 bases, and 4 bases had no gene match. DNA for the CDR3: TGTGCCTGGAGTCGACTAGCGGGAGTGGACGAGCAGTACTTC. Amino acids: CAWSRLAGVDEQYF. Supplemented by reference TRBV30 and TRBJ2-7, the full variable domain reads SQTIHQWPATLVQPVGSPLSLECTVEGTSNPNLYWYRQAAGRGLQLLFYSVGIGQISSEVPQNLSASRPQDRQFILSSKKLLLSDSGFYLCAWSRLAGVDEQYFGPGTRLTVT.

The gene calls are TRBV2 and TRBJ2-7; perhaps TRBD2 as D (5 bases). The CDR3 covers 15 residues. The ends were cut back, 5 bases at V and 3 bases at J, with 17 bases in the middle. Germline CDR1 reads SNHLY; CDR2 reads FYNNEI. The CDR3 DNA reads as TGTGCCAGCAGTCTCGCCGGGGTAAGGTTCTACGAGCAGTACTTC. Translating it yields CASSLAGVRFYEQYF.

V and J are TRBV5-4 and TRBJ2-7; possible D gene TRBD1, 5 bases. The V end lost 1 base, the J end lost 5 bases, and 10 bases lay between the germline ends. Per germline, CDR1 SGHNT and CDR2 YYREEE (reference sequence). This CDR3 region has 13 residues. This CDR3 is CASSLTGGDEQYF. In DNA, the CDR3 is TGTGCCAGCAGCTTGACAGGTGGAGACGAGCAGTACTTC.

The genes are TRBV29-1 and TRBJ1-1; 7 bases are a match to TRBD1. This CDR3 has 15 residues. The germline V gene encodes CDR1 SQVTM and CDR2 ANQGSEA. V gave up 4 bases and J gave up 4 bases; unmatched junction bases: 12. Here the CDR3 DNA reads TGCAGCGTTGTTGGCAGGGGGGCTTTTGGCACTGAAGCTTTCTTT. Translation gives CSVVGRGAFGTEAFF.

The CDR3 protein is CAWTKGGIEAFF. The CDR3 coding sequence is TGTGCCTGGACCAAGGGAGGGATCGAAGCTTTCTTT. This chain links TRBV30 with TRBJ1-1, with no clear D. V was shortened by 4 bases and J by 8 bases, with 14 bases between the two germline ends. This CDR3 is built from 12 residues. CDR1 is GTSNPN, CDR2 SVGIG, per germline (reference sequence).

The table lists this clone with a few counts. This chain connects TRBV4-3 to TRBJ1-2, with 7 bases identical to TRBD1. J lost 5 bases, V lost 0 bases, and 15 bases had no gene match. The CDR3 sequence is 18 residues long. The germline gives CDR1 LGHNA, CDR2 YSLEER. Here the CDR3 DNA reads TGCGCCAGCAGCCAAGACCCCACTCGACAGGGCGTAGGGTATGGCTACACCTTC. Protein product: CASSQDPTRQGVGYGYTF.

The V and J genes are TRBV19 and TRBJ1-3; unclear D gene. This CDR3 is built from 14 residues. The V gene's germline CDR1 is LNHDA and CDR2 SQIVND (reference sequence). Trimming removed 7 bases at V and 0 bases at J, with 10 bases between. CDR3 amino acids: CASTSSFSGNTIYF. The DNA for the CDR3 is TGTGCCAGTACCTCTTCTTTCTCTGGAAACACCATATATTTT.

This clone was counted a few times. The chain is built from TRBV11-2 and TRBJ2-2; the D gene is possibly TRBD2 (6 bases). Trimming removed 3 bases from V and 6 bases from J, with 11 bases in between. Germline V gene lookup returns CDR1 SGHAT and CDR2 FQNNGV. The CDR3 consists of 14 residues. The CDR3 sequence is CASSFRRGAGELFF. The CDR3 DNA is TGTGCCAGCAGCTTCAGGAGGGGCGCCGGGGAGCTGTTTTTT.

V usage is TRBV7-2 and J usage is TRBJ1-2; no reliable D call. V lost 5 bases and J 4 bases, leaving 11 bases between the germline ends. This CDR3 comprises 13 residues. CDR1 SGHTA and CDR2 FQGNSA come from the germline V gene. Here the CDR3 reads CASSPDWSYGYTF. CDR3 bases: TGTGCCAGCAGCCCGGACTGGAGCTATGGCTACACCTTC.

This sequence joins TRBV2 and TRBJ2-7; D not certain. The CDR3 has 13 residues. Trimming removed 10 bases at V and 0 bases at J, with 13 bases between. Germline values: CDR1 SNHLY, CDR2 FYNNEI. This CDR3 reads CAKNMVASYEQYF. The CDR3 region has the DNA TGTGCCAAAAACATGGTCGCCTCCTACGAGCAGTACTTC.

The V call is TRBV19, the J call TRBJ1-1; 7 bases are shared with TRBD1. CDR1 LNHDA and CDR2 SQIVND come from the germline V gene (reference sequence). J gave up 0 bases and V 1 base, and 2 bases lay outside the gene matches. This CDR3 spans 15 amino acids. DNA of the CDR3: TGTGCCAGTAGTATAGGAGGGACAGTGAACACTGAAGCTTTCTTT. Protein: CASSIGGTVNTEAFF.